The clone carrying this TCR beta chain was detected a few times. This CDR3 comprises 15 residues. In germline, CDR1 is MNHEY, CDR2 SVGAGI. Trimming took 4 bases from V and 5 from J; bases not matched to a gene: 9. These data belong to a study of blood T cell repertoires in COVID-19. Clones were sequenced by immunoSEQ multiplex PCR, and TCRdb holds only the in-frame ones, with some missing. The sample comprises approximately 220,000 clones, about 86% of which are singletons, and about 3% rests with the top ten. The chain is built from TRBV6-5 and TRBJ2-7; 9 positions agree with TRBD1. This clonotype originated in a woman in her thirties who had recovered from COVID-19. The sample consisted of peripheral blood. CDR3 nucleotides: TGTGCCAGCAGTTCTCCGGGACAGGGAACAAACGAGCAGTACTTC. Its protein is CASSSPGQGTNEQYF.